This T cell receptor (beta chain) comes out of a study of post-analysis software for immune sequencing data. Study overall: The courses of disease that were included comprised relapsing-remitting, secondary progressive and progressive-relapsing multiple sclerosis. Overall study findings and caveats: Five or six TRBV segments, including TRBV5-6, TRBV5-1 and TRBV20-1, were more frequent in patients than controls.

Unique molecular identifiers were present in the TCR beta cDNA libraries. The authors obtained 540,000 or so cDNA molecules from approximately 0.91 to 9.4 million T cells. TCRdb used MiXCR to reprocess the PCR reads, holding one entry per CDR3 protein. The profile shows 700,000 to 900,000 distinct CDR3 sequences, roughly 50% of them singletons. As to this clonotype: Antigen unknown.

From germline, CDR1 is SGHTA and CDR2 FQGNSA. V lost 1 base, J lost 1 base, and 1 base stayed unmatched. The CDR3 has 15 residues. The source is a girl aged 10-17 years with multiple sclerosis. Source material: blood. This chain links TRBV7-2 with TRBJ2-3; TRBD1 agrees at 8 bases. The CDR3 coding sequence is TGTGCCAGCAGCTTAGTGGACAGGGGCACAGATACGCAGTATTTT. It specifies CASSLVDRGTDTQYF. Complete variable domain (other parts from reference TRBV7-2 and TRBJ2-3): GAGVSQSPSNKVTEKGKDVELRCDPISGHTALYWYRQSLGQGLEFLIYFQGNSAPDKSGLPSDRFSAERTGGSVSTLTIQRTQQEDSAVYLCASSLVDRGTDTQYFGPGTRLTVL.